Listed below are T cell receptor beta chains from one sample, sequenced in a study of cytomegalovirus exposure and HLA in healthy donors. Assay: immunoSEQ multiplex PCR; the TCRdb copy retains only in-frame clones and omits some. The sample consists of around 130,000 clones, roughly 88% of them appearing once. Sequencing used PBMCs. These TCRs come from a woman in her thirties or forties in good health and CMV-seronegative. The CDR3 runs from the conserved cysteine through the conserved F or W. The order of the fields is V gene, D gene, clone size, J gene, CDR3 protein, CDR3 DNA. The D gene is left open where the match is weak. Clone sizes are given selectively: once, few, many, or a class where the clone is expanded.

TRBV7-6	TRBD1	NA	TRBJ2-3	CASSLTGQGGDTQYF	TGTGCCAGCAGCTTAACTGGACAGGGGGGAGATACGCAGTATTTT
TRBV4-2	NA	NA	TRBJ1-5	CASSQVGRGSNQPQHF	TGTGCCAGCAGCCAAGTCGGGCGAGGGAGCAATCAGCCCCAGCATTTT
TRBV4-1	NA	once	TRBJ2-1	CASSQLTGTNEQFF	TGCGCCAGCAGCCAATTGACAGGCACGAATGAGCAGTTCTTC
TRBV5-1	TRBD2	NA	TRBJ2-1	CASSLAQTSGPYNEQFF	TGCGCCAGCAGCTTGGCCCAGACTAGCGGCCCCTACAATGAGCAGTTCTTC
TRBV6-5	TRBD1	NA	TRBJ2-7	CASSYSGSGGSYEQYF	TGTGCCAGCAGTTACTCCGGGTCAGGGGGCTCCTACGAGCAGTACTTC
TRBV28	TRBD1	once	TRBJ2-4	CASSFTSIGAGGLAKNIQYF	TGTGCCAGCAGTTTTACTAGTATCGGGGCAGGGGGCCTAGCCAAAAACATTCAGTACTTC
TRBV7-8	TRBD1	NA	TRBJ2-3	CASSPGGDTQYF	TGTGCCAGCAGCCCAGGGGGAGATACGCAGTATTTT
TRBV6-5	NA	NA	TRBJ1-5	CASSRGQLNQPQHF	TGTGCCAGCAGCCGCGGACAGCTAAATCAGCCCCAGCATTTT
TRBV10-3	TRBD1	NA	TRBJ2-2	CAIRDRGQDGELFF	TGTGCCATCAGGGACAGGGGTCAGGACGGGGAGCTGTTTTTT
TRBV9	TRBD1	NA	TRBJ1-5	CASSPPYRGIQPQHF	TGTGCCAGCAGTCCTCCTTACAGGGGGATCCAGCCCCAGCATTTT
TRBV4-1	NA	few	TRBJ1-1	CASSQSGTQSTEAFF	TGCGCCAGCAGCCAAAGTGGGACACAATCTACTGAAGCTTTCTTT
TRBV7-9	NA	NA	TRBJ1-4	CASSSYGDTPTNEKLFF	TGTGCCAGCAGCTCCTACGGGGACACTCCAACTAATGAAAAACTGTTTTTT
TRBV10-3	NA	NA	TRBJ1-5	CAISEYEEAQHF	TGTGCCATCAGTGAGTACGAAGAGGCCCAGCATTTT
TRBV13	NA	NA	TRBJ2-6	CASSTPDSGSGANVLTF	TGTGCCAGCAGCACCCCGGACAGCGGCTCTGGGGCCAACGTCCTGACTTTC
TRBV6-6	NA	NA	TRBJ2-7	CASRDSRIFLDF	TGTGCCAGCAGGGACTCCCGGATCTTCTTAGACTTC
TRBV5-1	NA	NA	TRBJ2-5	CASSNGQGPETQYF	TGCGCCAGCAGCAACGGCCAGGGGCCGGAGACCCAGTACTTC
TRBV29-1	TRBD1	NA	TRBJ1-3	CSVTQGARGNTIYF	TGCAGCGTGACGCAGGGGGCGCGAGGAAACACCATATATTTT
TRBV5-1	NA	NA	TRBJ2-2	CASSLVGTRNTGELFF	TGCGCCAGCAGCTTGGTAGGGACAAGGAACACCGGGGAGCTGTTTTTT
TRBV6-1	NA	NA	TRBJ1-2	CASGARGYGYTF	TGTGCCAGTGGGGCCAGGGGCTATGGCTACACCTTC
TRBV30	NA	NA	TRBJ2-5	CACGRGETQYF	TGTGCCTGCGGGAGAGGAGAGACCCAGTACTTC